The table lists the clone carrying this T cell receptor beta chain with a count of one. This sample was taken from a study of cytomegalovirus exposure and HLA in healthy donors. V lost 4 bases to trimming and J lost 8 bases, with 15 bases between them. CDR1 and CDR2 from the germline V gene are SGHRS and YFSETQ. This CDR3 has 13 residues. Amplification used 60 Vbeta primers and 13 Jbeta primers. TCRdb's table, derived via immunoSEQ multiplex PCR, lists solely in-frame clones and lacks some. The data hold about 78,000 clones, with around 85% observed a single time. This TCR was sampled from a woman aged 45 to 65 in good health and CMV-seronegative. The V and J genes are TRBV5-1 and TRBJ1-2; D is possibly TRBD1 (6 bases). The sequenced sample consisted of PBMCs. The CDR3 loop reads CASSPTGPGGYTF. Here the CDR3 DNA reads TGCGCCAGCAGCCCGACAGGTCCGGGAGGCTACACCTTC.